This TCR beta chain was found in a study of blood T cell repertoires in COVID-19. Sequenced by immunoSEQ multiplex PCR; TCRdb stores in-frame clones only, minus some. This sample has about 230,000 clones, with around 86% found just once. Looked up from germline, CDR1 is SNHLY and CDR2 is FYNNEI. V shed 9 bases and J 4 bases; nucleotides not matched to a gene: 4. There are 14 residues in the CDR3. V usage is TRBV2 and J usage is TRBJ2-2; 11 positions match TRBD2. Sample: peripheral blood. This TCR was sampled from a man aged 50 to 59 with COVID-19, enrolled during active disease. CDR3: CARGTSGGTGELFF. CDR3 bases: TGTGCCAGAGGGACTAGCGGTGGCACCGGGGAGCTGTTTTTT.